These 21 T cell receptor beta chains share one sample of origin, sequenced in a study of PD-L1 blockade in urothelial cancer. Measured with immunoSEQ multiplex PCR; TCRdb has only the in-frame clones, and not every one. The data hold over 75,000 clones, with more than 75% observed a single time. Regarding time point: pretreatment peripheral blood. Sequences were derived from PBMCs, sampled around atezolizumab (anti-PD-L1) treatment. All receptors come from a man aged 55-75 years with urothelial cancer.

Note on this clone: The junction departs from the called germline gene at one end, perhaps through a read error. The chain is built from TRBV5-1 and TRBJ1-4, with TRBD1 matching over 10 bases. This CDR3 is 16 amino acids long. Germline V gene lookup returns CDR1 SGHRS and CDR2 YFSETQ. CDR3: CTSSLSRTGGEEKLFF. CDR3 nucleotide sequence: TGCACCAGCAGCTTATCCCGGACAGGGGGTGAAGAAAAACTGTTTTTT.

This chain connects TRBV27 to TRBJ2-7, with D unresolved. V was shortened by 3 bases and J by 5 bases, with 11 bases between the two germline ends. Germline V gene data show CDR1 as MNHEY and CDR2 as SMNVEV (reference sequence). This CDR3 is 13 amino acids long. The CDR3 loop is CASSFFPRDEQYF. The DNA for the CDR3 is TGTGCCAGCAGTTTTTTCCCCCGGGACGAGCAGTACTTC.

This clone was seen just once. The genes are TRBV7-2 and TRBJ2-7; D remains ambiguous. Germline V gene data show CDR1 as SGHTA and CDR2 as FQGNSA. Trimming took off 0 bases at V and 2 bases at J, with 8 bases between the two ends. The CDR3 covers 14 residues. The CDR3 spells CASSLAQSPYEQYF. CDR3 sequence (DNA): TGTGCCAGCAGCTTAGCCCAGTCACCCTACGAGCAGTACTTC.

This clone was detected only a few times. This chain joins TRBV30 and TRBJ1-5; 7 nucleotides match TRBD1. This CDR3 contains 13 residues. Germline CDR1 and CDR2: GTSNPN and SVGIG (reference sequence). V lost 0 bases to trimming and J lost 4 bases; unmatched junction nucleotides: 0. In DNA form, the CDR3 reads TGTGCCTGGAGTGTACAGGGGAATCAGCCCCAGCATTTT. Encoded protein: CAWSVQGNQPQHF.

V usage is TRBV6-5 and J usage is TRBJ2-7; possibly TRBD1 for D (6 bases). Germline V CDR1 and CDR2: MNHEY, SVGAGI. The V and J ends lost 7 bases and 2 bases respectively, with 18 bases between them. The CDR3 contains 15 residues. The CDR3 DNA is TGTGCCAGCACTACGGCCCCAGGGGACCCCTACGAGCAGTACTTC. Translated: CASTTAPGDPYEQYF.

V is TRBV9 and J is TRBJ2-4, with 7 bases lining up with TRBD2. The CDR3 totals 12 residues. With V trimmed by 3 bases and J by 12 bases, 6 bases remained unmatched. Germline lookup yields CDR1 SGDLS and CDR2 YYNGEE. CDR3 in DNA: TGTGCCAGCAGCGCCCCTCGGGGGGATCAGTACTTC. Its translation: CASSAPRGDQYF. Full variable domain (outside the CDR3, taken from reference TRBV9 and TRBJ2-4): DSGVTQTPKHLITATGQRVTLRCSPRSGDLSVYWYQQSLDQGLQFLIQYYNGEERAKGNILERFSAQQFPDLHSELNLSSLELGDSALYFCASSAPRGDQYFGAGTRLSVL.

The chain combines TRBV5-8 with TRBJ1-5; no clear D gene. The CDR3 loop spans 13 amino acids. CDR1 is SGHTS and CDR2 is YDEGEE in the germline V gene. Trimming took off 2 bases at V and 7 bases at J, with 10 bases between the two ends. The CDR3 bases are TGTGCCAGCAGCTTTCAAGCCAGGCAGCCCCAGCATTTT. Protein sequence: CASSFQARQPQHF.

The V gene is TRBV2, the J gene TRBJ2-2; a possible D gene is TRBD2 (6 bases). Germline CDR1 reads SNHLY; CDR2 reads FYNNEI. V was clipped by 7 bases and J by 1 base, with 13 bases between them. This CDR3 is 15 amino acids long. CDR3 in DNA: TGTGCCAGCATTTTCGGGAGTAGGAACACCGGGGAGCTGTTTTTT. Residues: CASIFGSRNTGELFF.

This chain links TRBV7-8 with TRBJ2-7; D perhaps matches TRBD2 (5 bases). V lost 1 base and J 5 bases, leaving 12 bases between the germline ends. CDR3 length: 14 residues. Germline values: CDR1 SGHVS, CDR2 FQNEAQ. The chain's CDR3 is CASSLGISGDEQYF. DNA of the CDR3: TGTGCCAGCAGCTTAGGAATCTCCGGGGACGAGCAGTACTTC.

The chain is built from TRBV28 and TRBJ2-7; D not certain. CDR3 length equals 12 residues. The germline V gene has CDR1 MDHEN and CDR2 SYDVKM. V was trimmed by 6 bases and J by 3 bases, leaving 9 bases between them. CDR3 DNA sequence: TGTGCCAGCAGCCCCGTGAGCTACGAGCAGTACTTC. It encodes CASSPVSYEQYF.

The genes are TRBV20-1 and TRBJ1-3, with a tentative D call TRBD1 (6 bases). This CDR3 spans 11 amino acids. Per germline, CDR1 DFQATT and CDR2 SNEGSKA (reference sequence). V was pared by 8 bases and J by 4 bases, with 9 bases between. CDR3 residues: CSRTAGNTIYF. CDR3 nucleotide sequence: TGCAGTAGGACAGCGGGAAACACCATATATTTT.

V is TRBV5-1 and J is TRBJ2-7; TRBD1 is a possible D gene (6 bases). The V gene lost 5 bases and the J gene lost 0 bases, with 18 bases spanning the gap. The CDR3 is 16 residues long. Germline CDR1 SGHRS, CDR2 YFSETQ. Here the CDR3 reads CASRESDRFSSYEQYF. Written as DNA, the CDR3 is TGCGCCAGCAGGGAAAGCGACAGGTTCTCCTCCTACGAGCAGTACTTC.

This clone was detected a few times. The chain has TRBV7-8 and TRBJ2-7; possible D gene TRBD2, 5 bases. CDR1 is SGHVS and CDR2 is FQNEAQ in the germline V gene. Trimming removed 3 bases at V and 6 bases at J, with 6 bases between. The CDR3 has 11 amino acids. CDR3 residues: CASSFSGEQYF. The CDR3, as DNA: TGTGCCAGCAGCTTCAGCGGCGAGCAGTACTTC.

The chain employs TRBV6-1 and TRBJ2-2, with no clear D. Trimming cost V 4 bases and J 3 bases, with 12 bases left between them. The CDR3 is 15 residues long. Germline CDR1 reads MNHNS; CDR2 reads SASEGT. CDR3 sequence reads: CASSGLPRDTGELFF. The CDR3, as DNA: TGTGCCAGCAGTGGTCTTCCCCGGGACACCGGGGAGCTGTTTTTT.

This clone was detected only a few times. This sequence joins TRBV2 and TRBJ1-5, with 7 positions matching TRBD1. The CDR3 is 15 amino acids. Germline trimming cut 4 bases from V and 4 bases from J; bases unmatched to any gene: 7. In germline, CDR1 is SNHLY, CDR2 FYNNEI. CDR3 coding DNA: TGTGCCAGCAGTGCCAACAGGGGAAGTAATCAGCCCCAGCATTTT. Its translation is CASSANRGSNQPQHF.

CDR3 protein: CASTGGKGVGEQYF. Here the CDR3 DNA reads TGTGCCAGCACCGGGGGGAAAGGGGTGGGCGAGCAGTACTTC. The chain has TRBV2 and TRBJ2-7; 7 bases fit TRBD2. Germline CDR1 is SNHLY and CDR2 is FYNNEI. Losses at the gene ends were 7 bases for V and 6 bases for J; bases not matched to a gene: 12. This CDR3 spans 14 amino acids.

V is TRBV9 and J is TRBJ2-1; D may be TRBD1 (5 bases). Germline assignment: CDR1 SGDLS and CDR2 YYNGEE. With 0 bases removed from V and 0 bases from J, the gap between germline ends came to 7 bases. This CDR3 region has 15 residues. The CDR3: CASSVEGNSYNEQFF. CDR3 nucleotide sequence: TGTGCCAGCAGCGTAGAGGGGAACTCCTACAATGAGCAGTTCTTC.

The chain employs TRBV19 and TRBJ2-3, with 10 nucleotides matching TRBD2. The ends lost 1 base at V and 5 bases at J; junction bases unmatched: 0. The CDR3 is made up of 14 amino acids. Per the germline V gene, CDR1 is LNHDA and CDR2 is SQIVND (reference sequence). The CDR3 coding sequence is TGTGCCAGTAGTATAGGACTAGCGGGAGATACGCAGTATTTT. Amino acid sequence: CASSIGLAGDTQYF.

This clone has more than one count but fewer than ten. This rearrangement joins TRBV19 to TRBJ1-2, with D perhaps TRBD1 (6 bases). Germline CDR1 is LNHDA and CDR2 is SQIVND (reference sequence). CDR3 length: 13 residues. V was pared by 6 bases and J by 0 bases, with 8 bases between. The chain's CDR3 is CASSSGANYGYTF. The CDR3, as DNA: TGTGCCAGTAGCTCAGGGGCTAACTATGGCTACACCTTC.

The gene calls are TRBV6-1 and TRBJ1-5, with D maybe TRBD1 (6 bases). Germline CDR1 reads MNHNS; CDR2 reads SASEGT. CDR3 size: 15 residues. Trimming left V 4 bases short and J 3 bases short, with 13 bases between. The chain's CDR3 is CASSGAGAYNQPQHF. DNA of the CDR3: TGTGCCAGCAGTGGCGCAGGGGCTTACAATCAGCCCCAGCATTTT.

The rearrangement joins TRBV15 to TRBJ2-7, with 9 bases lining up with TRBD1. This CDR3 contains 15 residues. Germline CDR1 is LNHNV and CDR2 is YYDKDF (reference sequence). V lost 4 bases, J lost 2 bases, and 6 bases stayed unmatched. The CDR3 loop is CATSNRDRAAYEQYF. For the CDR3, the DNA is TGTGCCACCAGCAACCGGGACAGGGCAGCCTACGAGCAGTACTTC.